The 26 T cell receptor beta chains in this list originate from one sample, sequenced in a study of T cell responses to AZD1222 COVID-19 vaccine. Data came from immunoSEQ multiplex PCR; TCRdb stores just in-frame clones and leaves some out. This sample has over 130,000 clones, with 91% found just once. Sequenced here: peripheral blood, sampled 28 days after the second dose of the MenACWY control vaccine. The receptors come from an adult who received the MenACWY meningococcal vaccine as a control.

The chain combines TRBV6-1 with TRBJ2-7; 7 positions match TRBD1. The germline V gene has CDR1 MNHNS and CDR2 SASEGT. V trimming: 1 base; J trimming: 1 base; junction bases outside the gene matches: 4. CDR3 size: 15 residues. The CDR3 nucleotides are TGTGCCAGCAGTGAAGTTGGGACAGTTTCCTACGAGCAGTACTTC. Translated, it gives CASSEVGTVSYEQYF.

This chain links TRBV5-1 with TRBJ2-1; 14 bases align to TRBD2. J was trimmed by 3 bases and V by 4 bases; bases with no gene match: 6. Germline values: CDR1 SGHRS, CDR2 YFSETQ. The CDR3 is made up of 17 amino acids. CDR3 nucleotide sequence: TGCGCCAGCAGCGCCGGACTAGCGGGAGGTTACTACAATGAGCAGTTCTTC. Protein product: CASSAGLAGGYYNEQFF. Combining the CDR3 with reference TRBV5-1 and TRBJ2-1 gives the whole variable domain KAGVTQTPRYLIKTRGQQVTLSCSPISGHRSVSWYQQTPGQGLQFLFEYFSETQRNKGNFPGRFSGRQFSNSRSEMNVSTLELGDSALYLCASSAGLAGGYYNEQFFGPGTRLTVL.

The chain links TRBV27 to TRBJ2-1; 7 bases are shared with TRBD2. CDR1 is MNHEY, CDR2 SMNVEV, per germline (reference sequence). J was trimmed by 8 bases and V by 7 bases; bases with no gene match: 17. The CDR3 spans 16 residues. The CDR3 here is CASNPLAAPFLHEQFF. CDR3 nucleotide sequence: TGTGCCAGCAATCCGCTAGCGGCCCCATTTCTACATGAGCAGTTCTTC.

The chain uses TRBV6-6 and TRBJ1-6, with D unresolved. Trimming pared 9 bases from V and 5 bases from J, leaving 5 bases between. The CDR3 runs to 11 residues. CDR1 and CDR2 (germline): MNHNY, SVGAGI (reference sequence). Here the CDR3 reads CASSDNSPLHF. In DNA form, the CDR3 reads TGTGCCAGTTCGGATAATTCACCCCTCCACTTT.

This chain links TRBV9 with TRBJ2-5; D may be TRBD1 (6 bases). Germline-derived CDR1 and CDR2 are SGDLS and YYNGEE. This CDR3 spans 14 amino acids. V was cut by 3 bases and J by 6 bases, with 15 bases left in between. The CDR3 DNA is TGTGCCAGCAGCGCCGAACAGGGTAGCAAGACCCAGTACTTC. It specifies CASSAEQGSKTQYF.

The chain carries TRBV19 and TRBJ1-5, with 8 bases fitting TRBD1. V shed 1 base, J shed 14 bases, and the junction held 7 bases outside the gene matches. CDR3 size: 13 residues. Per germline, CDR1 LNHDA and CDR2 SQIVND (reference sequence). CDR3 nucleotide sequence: TGTGCCAGTAGTATAGCGGACAGGGCTGGGGAGCATTTT. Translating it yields CASSIADRAGEHF.

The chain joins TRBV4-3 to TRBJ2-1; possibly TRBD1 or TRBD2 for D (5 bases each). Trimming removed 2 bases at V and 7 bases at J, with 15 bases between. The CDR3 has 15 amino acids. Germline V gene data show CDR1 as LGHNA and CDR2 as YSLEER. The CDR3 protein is CASSQSGTRGNEQFF. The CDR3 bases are TGCGCCAGCAGCCAATCTGGCACTAGGGGAAATGAGCAGTTCTTC.

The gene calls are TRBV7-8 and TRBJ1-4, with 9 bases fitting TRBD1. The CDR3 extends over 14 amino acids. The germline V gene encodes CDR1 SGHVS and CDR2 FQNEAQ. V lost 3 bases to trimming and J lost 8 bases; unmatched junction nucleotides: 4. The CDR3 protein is CASSFWTGEEKLFF. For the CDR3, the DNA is TGTGCCAGCAGCTTCTGGACAGGGGAGGAAAAACTGTTTTTT.

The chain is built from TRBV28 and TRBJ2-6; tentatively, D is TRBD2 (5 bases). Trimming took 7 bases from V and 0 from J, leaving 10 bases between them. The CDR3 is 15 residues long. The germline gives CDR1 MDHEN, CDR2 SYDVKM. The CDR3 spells CASNPGNSGANVLTF. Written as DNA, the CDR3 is TGTGCCAGCAACCCGGGGAACTCTGGGGCCAACGTCCTGACTTTC.

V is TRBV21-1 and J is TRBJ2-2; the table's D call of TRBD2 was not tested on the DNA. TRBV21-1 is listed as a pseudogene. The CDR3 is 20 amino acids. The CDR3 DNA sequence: TGTGCCAGCAGCAAAGCGCGTTCAGAGCGGGGGGACAAGAACACCGGGGAGCTGTTTTTT. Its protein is CASSKARSERGDKNTGELFF.

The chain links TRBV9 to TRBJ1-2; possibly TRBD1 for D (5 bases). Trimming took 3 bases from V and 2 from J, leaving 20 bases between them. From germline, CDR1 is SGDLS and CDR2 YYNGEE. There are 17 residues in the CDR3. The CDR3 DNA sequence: TGTGCCAGCAGCGCACGAGGTTTGGAGAAGGGGAACTATGGCTACACCTTC. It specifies CASSARGLEKGNYGYTF.

The chain's CDR3 is CSVEPGGLGNEQFF. The CDR3, as DNA: TGCAGCGTTGAGCCGGGGGGGCTGGGAAATGAGCAGTTCTTC. The V call is TRBV29-1, the J call TRBJ2-1; TRBD2 matches at 8 bases. The V and J ends lost 3 bases and 7 bases, in that order; junction bases with no gene match: 8. Per germline, CDR1 SQVTM and CDR2 ANQGSEA. The CDR3 has 14 residues.

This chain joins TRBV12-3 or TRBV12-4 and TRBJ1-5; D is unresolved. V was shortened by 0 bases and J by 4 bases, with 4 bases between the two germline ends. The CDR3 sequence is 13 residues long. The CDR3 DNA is TGTGCCAGCAGTTTAGCGTGGAATCAGCCCCAGCATTTT. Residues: CASSLAWNQPQHF.

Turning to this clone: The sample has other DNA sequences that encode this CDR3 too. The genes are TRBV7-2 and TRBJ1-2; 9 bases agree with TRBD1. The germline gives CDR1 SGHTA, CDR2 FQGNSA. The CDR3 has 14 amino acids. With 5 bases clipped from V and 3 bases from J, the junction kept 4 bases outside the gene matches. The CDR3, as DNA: TGTGCCAGCAGCCCCAGGACAGGGGACTATGGCTACACCTTC. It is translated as CASSPRTGDYGYTF.

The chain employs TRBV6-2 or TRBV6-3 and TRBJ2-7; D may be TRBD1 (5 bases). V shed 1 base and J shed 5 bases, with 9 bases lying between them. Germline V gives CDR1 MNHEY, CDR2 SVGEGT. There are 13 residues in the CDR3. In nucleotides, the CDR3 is TGTGCCAGCAGTTACTTCCAGGGAAACGAGCAGTACTTC. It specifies CASSYFQGNEQYF.

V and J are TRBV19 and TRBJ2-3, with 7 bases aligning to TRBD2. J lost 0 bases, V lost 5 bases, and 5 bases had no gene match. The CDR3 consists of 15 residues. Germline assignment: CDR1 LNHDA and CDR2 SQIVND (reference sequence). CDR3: CASSRASGSTDTQYF. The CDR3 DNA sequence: TGTGCCAGTAGTCGGGCTAGCGGAAGCACAGATACGCAGTATTTT.

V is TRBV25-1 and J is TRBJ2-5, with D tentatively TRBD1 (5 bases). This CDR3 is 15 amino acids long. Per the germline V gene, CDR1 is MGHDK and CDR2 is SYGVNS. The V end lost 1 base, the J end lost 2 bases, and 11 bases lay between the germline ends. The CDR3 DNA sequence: TGTGCCAGCAGTGAATTGTTTGGGGCTCAAGAGACCCAGTACTTC. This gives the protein CASSELFGAQETQYF.

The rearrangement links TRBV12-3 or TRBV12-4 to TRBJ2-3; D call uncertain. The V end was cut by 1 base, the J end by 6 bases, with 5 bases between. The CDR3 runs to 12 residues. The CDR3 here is CASSLVGDTQYF. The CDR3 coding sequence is TGTGCCAGCAGTTTAGTGGGTGATACGCAGTATTTT.

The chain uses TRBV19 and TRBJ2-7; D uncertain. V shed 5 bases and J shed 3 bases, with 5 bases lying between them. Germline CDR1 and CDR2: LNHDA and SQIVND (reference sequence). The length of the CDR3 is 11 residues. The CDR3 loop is CASSWGYEQYF. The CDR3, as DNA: TGTGCCAGTAGTTGGGGCTACGAGCAGTACTTC. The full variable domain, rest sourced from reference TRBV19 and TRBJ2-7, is DGGITQSPKYLFRKEGQNVTLSCEQNLNHDAMYWYRQDPGQGLRLIYYSQIVNDFQKGDIAEGYSVSREKKESFPLTVTSAQKNPTAFYLCASSWGYEQYFGPGTRLTVT.

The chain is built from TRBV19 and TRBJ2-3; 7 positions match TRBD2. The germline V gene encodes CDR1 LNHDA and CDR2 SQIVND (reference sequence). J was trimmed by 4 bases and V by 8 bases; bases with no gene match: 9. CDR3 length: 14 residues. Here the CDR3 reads CASGGGKSPDTQYF. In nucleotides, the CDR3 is TGTGCCAGTGGGGGAGGGAAATCACCAGATACGCAGTATTTT.

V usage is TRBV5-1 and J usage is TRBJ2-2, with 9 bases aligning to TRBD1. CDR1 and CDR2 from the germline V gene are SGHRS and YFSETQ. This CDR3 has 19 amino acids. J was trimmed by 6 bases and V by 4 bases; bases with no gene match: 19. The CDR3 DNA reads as TGCGCCAGCAGCGGAGCCCGGGACAGGGTTCCCCAAACCGCCGGGGAGCTGTTTTTT. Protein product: CASSGARDRVPQTAGELFF.

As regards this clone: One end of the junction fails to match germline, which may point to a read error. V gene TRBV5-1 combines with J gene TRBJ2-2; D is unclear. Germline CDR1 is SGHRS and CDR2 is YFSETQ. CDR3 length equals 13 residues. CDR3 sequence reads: CASSLENAGELFF. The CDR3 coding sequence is TGCGCCAGCAGCTTGGAGAACGCCGGGGAGCTGTTTTTT.

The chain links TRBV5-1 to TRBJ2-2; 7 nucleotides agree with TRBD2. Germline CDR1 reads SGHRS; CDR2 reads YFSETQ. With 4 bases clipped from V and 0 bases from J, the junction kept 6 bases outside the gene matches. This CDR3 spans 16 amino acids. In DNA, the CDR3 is TGCGCCAGCAGCGTAGGTGGGACTACGAACACCGGGGAGCTGTTTTTT. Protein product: CASSVGGTTNTGELFF.

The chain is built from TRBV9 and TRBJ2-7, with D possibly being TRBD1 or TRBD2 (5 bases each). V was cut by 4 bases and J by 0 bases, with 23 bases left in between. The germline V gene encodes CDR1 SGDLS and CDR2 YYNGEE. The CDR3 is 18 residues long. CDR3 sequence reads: CASSPEARGRHSSYEQYF. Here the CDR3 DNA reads TGTGCCAGCAGCCCAGAGGCCCGGGGACGCCACAGCTCCTACGAGCAGTACTTC.

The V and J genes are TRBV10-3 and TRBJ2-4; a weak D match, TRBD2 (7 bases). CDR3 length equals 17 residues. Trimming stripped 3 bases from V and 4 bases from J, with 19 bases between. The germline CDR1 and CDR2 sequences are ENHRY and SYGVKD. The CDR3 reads CAISDSRGASSKNIQYF. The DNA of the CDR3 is TGTGCCATCAGTGATTCTCGGGGGGCCAGCTCTAAAAACATTCAGTACTTC.

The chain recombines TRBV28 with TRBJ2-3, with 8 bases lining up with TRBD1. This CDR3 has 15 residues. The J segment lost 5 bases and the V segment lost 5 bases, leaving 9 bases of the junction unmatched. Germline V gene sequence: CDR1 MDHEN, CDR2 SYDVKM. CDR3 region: CASSPGGSSRDTQYF. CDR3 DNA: TGTGCCAGCAGTCCAGGGGGCTCTAGCCGAGATACGCAGTATTTT.